This TCR beta chain came from a study of shared clonotypes between healthy human individuals. Study as a whole: A couple of women and a few men aged 18 to 49 served as donors.

Using immunoSEQ multiplex PCR, the repertoire was profiled, and TCRdb retains in-frame clones only, with some absent. The table lists over 2 million clones, approximately 90% of them singletons. V lost 2 bases to trimming and J lost 4 bases, with 16 bases between them. The CDR3 extends over 16 amino acids. Germline V CDR1 and CDR2: SGDLS, YYNGEE. The source of this sequence is a man between 18 and 35 years old in good health. Some clones in this sample may be carry-over from other donors' samples. Source material: naive CD4+ T cells from PBMCs. The subset: CD45RA+ positively selected. This chain uses TRBV9 with TRBJ1-3, with D perhaps matching TRBD1 (5 bases). For the CDR3, the DNA is TGTGCCAGCAGCGTGCGGGGAAAAGGGGTGGGAAACACCATATATTTT. Its protein is CASSVRGKGVGNTIYF. The full variable domain, with the rest looked up from reference TRBV9 and TRBJ1-3, is DSGVTQTPKHLITATGQRVTLRCSPRSGDLSVYWYQQSLDQGLQFLIQYYNGEERAKGNILERFSAQQFPDLHSELNLSSLELGDSALYFCASSVRGKGVGNTIYFGEGSWLTVV.